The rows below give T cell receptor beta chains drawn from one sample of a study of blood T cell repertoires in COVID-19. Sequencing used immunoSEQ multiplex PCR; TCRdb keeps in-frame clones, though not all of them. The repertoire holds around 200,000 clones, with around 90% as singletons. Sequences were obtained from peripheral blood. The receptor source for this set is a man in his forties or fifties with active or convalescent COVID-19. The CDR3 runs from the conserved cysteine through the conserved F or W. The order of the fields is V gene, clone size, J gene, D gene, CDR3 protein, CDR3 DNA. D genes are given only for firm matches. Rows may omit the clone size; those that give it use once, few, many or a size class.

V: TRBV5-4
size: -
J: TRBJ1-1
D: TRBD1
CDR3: CASSLVGDRGAFF
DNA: TGTGCCAGCAGCTTGGTAGGGGACAGGGGAGCTTTCTTT

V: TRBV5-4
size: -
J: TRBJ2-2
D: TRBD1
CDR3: CASSGDRKGELFF
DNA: TGTGCCAGCAGTGGGGACAGGAAAGGGGAGCTGTTTTTT

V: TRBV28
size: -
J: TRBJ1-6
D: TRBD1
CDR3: CASSSGQVYNSPLHF
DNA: TGTGCCAGCAGTTCTGGACAGGTGTATAATTCACCCCTCCACTTT

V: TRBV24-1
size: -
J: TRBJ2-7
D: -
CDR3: CATAMDGGSRDHEQYF
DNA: TGTGCCACTGCAATGGATGGAGGAAGTCGTGACCACGAGCAGTACTTC

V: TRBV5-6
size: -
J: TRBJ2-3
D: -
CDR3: CASSFSYRLTDTQYF
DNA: TGTGCCAGCAGCTTTTCTTACAGGCTCACAGATACGCAGTATTTT

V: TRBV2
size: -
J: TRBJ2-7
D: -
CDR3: CASSELGRTIYEQYF
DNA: TGTGCCAGCAGTGAGTTGGGGCGGACTATCTACGAGCAGTACTTC

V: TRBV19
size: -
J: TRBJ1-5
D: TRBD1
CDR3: CASSIVPRTGYYQPQHF
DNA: TGTGCCAGTAGTATAGTTCCAAGGACAGGCTACTATCAGCCCCAGCATTTT

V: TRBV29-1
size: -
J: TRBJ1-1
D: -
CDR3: CSVWLNTEAFF
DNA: TGCAGCGTTTGGCTGAACACTGAAGCTTTCTTT

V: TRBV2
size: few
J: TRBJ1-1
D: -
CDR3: CASSGEMNTEAFF
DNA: TGTGCCAGCAGTGGAGAGATGAACACTGAAGCTTTCTTT

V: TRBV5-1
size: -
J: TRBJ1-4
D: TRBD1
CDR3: CASSPGGGEKLFF
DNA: TGCGCCAGCAGCCCAGGGGGCGGTGAAAAACTGTTTTTT

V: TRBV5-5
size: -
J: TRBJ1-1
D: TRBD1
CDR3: CASSSDRDAFF
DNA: TGTGCCAGCAGCTCCGACAGGGACGCTTTCTTT

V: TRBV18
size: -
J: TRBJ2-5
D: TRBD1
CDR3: CASSPMVSTGASQETQYF
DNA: TGTGCCAGCTCACCGATGGTTAGCACAGGGGCGTCCCAAGAGACCCAGTACTTC

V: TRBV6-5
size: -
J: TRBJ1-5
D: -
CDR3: CASKGWAQPQHF
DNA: TGTGCCAGCAAGGGGTGGGCTCAGCCCCAGCATTTT

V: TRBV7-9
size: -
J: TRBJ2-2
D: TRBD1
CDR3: CASSPRSGTGNTGELFF
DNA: TGTGCCAGCAGCCCCCGGTCCGGGACAGGGAACACCGGGGAGCTGTTTTTT

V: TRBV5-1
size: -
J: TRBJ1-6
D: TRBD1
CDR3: CASSLARGNSPLHF
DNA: TGCGCCAGCAGCTTGGCCAGGGGGAATTCACCCCTCCACTTT

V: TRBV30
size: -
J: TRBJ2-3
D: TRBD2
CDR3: CARQSGGVGDTQYF
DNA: TGTGCCCGACAAAGCGGGGGGGTGGGAGATACGCAGTATTTT

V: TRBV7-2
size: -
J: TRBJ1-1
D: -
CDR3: CASSSGVGTEAFF
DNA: TGTGCCAGCAGCTCAGGGGTTGGGACTGAAGCTTTCTTT

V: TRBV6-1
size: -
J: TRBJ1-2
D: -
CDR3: CASSEGSGKDGYTF
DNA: TGTGCCAGCAGTGAAGGCTCAGGGAAAGATGGCTACACCTTC

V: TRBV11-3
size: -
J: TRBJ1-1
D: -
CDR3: CASSLDGAEAFF
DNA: TGTGCCAGCAGCTTAGACGGGGCTGAAGCTTTCTTT

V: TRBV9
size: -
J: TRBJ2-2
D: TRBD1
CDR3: CASSAGQGTGELFF
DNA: TGTGCCAGCAGCGCGGGACAGGGCACCGGGGAGCTGTTTTTT

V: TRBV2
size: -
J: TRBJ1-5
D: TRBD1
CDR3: CASNLGQGTNQPQHF
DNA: TGTGCCAGCAACCTAGGACAGGGAACCAATCAGCCCCAGCATTTT

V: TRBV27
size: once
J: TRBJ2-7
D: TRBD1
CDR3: CASSPSDRGLASYEQYF
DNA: TGTGCCAGCAGTCCTAGTGACAGGGGCCTCGCCTCCTACGAGCAGTACTTC